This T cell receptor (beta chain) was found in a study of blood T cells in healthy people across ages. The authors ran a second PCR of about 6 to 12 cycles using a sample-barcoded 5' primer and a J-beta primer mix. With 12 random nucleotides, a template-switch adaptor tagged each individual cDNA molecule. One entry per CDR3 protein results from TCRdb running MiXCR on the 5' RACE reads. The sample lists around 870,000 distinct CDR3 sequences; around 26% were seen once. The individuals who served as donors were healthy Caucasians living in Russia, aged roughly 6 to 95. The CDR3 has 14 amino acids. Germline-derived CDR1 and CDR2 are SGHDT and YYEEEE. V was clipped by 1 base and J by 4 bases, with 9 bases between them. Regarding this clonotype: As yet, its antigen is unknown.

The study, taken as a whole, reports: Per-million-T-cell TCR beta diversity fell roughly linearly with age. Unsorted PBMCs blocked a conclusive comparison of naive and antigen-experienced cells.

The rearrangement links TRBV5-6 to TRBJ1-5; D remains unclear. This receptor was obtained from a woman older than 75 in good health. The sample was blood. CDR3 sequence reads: CASSLFLVNQPQHF. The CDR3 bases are TGTGCCAGCAGCTTGTTTCTTGTTAATCAGCCCCAGCATTTT.